The clone carrying this T cell receptor (beta chain) appeared once. Per the original data handling: Reference gene primer amplification gave estimated nucleated cell counts. The repertoire was sequenced with immunoSEQ multiplex PCR; TCRdb's copy has only in-frame clones and lacks some. The DNA gave D and trimming, while V, J and clone size come from that table. The repertoire holds about 74,000 clones, around 87% seen once, with about 30% in the top ten. The record originates from a study of blood T cell repertoires in COVID-19. Study as a whole: Collection of acute and convalescent COVID-19 samples took place in the United States, Italy and Spain. T cells, B-cell-depleted T cells, or PBMCs supplied cDNA or gDNA.

The V and J ends lost 2 bases and 1 base respectively, with 15 bases between them. Germline CDR1 reads MDHEN; CDR2 reads SYDVKM. The CDR3 is made up of 16 amino acids. The origin of this receptor is a woman older than 75 with active or convalescent COVID-19. The V call is TRBV28, the J call TRBJ2-7; D not resolved. Sequencing was done on a sample of peripheral blood. The CDR3 nucleotides read TGTGCCAGCAGTTTACTCGAGGAGTCTCCTTCCTACGAGCAGTACTTC. It encodes CASSLLEESPSYEQYF.